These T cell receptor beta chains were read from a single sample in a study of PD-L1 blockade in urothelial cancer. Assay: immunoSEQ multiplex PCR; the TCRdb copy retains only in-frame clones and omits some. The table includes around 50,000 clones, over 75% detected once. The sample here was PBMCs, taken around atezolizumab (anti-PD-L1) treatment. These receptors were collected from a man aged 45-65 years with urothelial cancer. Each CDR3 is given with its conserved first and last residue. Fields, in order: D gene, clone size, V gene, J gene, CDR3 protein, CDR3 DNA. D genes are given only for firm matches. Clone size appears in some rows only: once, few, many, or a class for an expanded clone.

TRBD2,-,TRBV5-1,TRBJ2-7,CASSLGGTSGNYEQYF,TGCGCCAGCAGCTTGGGGGGGACTAGCGGGAACTACGAGCAGTACTTC
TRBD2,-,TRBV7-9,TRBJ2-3,CASSLTSGGVVF,TGTGCCAGCAGCCTAACTAGCGGGGGTGTGGTTTTT
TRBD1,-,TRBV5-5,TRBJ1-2,CASSLKSGDRGYYGYTF,TGTGCCAGCAGCTTGAAGTCGGGGGACAGGGGTTACTATGGCTACACCTTC
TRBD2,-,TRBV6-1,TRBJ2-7,CASSESYGGSYEQYF,TGTGCCAGCAGTGAAAGTTACGGGGGGTCCTACGAGCAGTACTTC
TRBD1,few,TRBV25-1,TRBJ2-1,CASQGVNEQFF,TGTGCCAGCCAGGGGGTAAATGAGCAGTTCTTC
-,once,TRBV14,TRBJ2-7,CASSQDPLGWDINEQYF,TGTGCCAGCAGCCAAGATCCCTTAGGTTGGGACATCAACGAGCAGTACTTC
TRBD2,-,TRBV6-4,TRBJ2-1,CASSDSRSGGHNEQFF,TGTGCCAGCAGTGATTCGAGATCGGGGGGGCACAATGAGCAGTTCTTC
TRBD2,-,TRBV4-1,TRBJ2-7,CASSQLAGTRYEQYF,TGCGCCAGCAGCCAACTAGCGGGAACCCGATACGAGCAGTACTTC
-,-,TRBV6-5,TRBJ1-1,CASRPGGNTEAFF,TGTGCCAGCAGACCCGGCGGGAACACTGAAGCTTTCTTT
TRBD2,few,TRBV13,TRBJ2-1,CASSIGLVPFF,TGTGCCAGCAGCATCGGACTAGTGCCGTTCTTC
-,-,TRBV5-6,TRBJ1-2,CASSRQYGYTF,TGTGCCAGCAGCCGACAGTATGGCTACACCTTC
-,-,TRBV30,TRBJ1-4,CAWSLLHNEKLFF,TGTGCCTGGAGTTTATTACATAATGAAAAACTGTTTTTT
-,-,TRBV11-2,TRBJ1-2,CASSSGSLPGYTF,TGTGCCAGCAGCTCCGGGTCCCTCCCTGGCTACACCTTC
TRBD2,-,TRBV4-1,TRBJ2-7,CASSYSAGASSYEQYF,TGCGCCAGCAGCTACTCCGCGGGAGCCAGCTCCTACGAGCAGTACTTC
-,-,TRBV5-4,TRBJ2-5,CASSVPGDQETQYF,TGTGCCAGCAGCGTGCCAGGGGACCAAGAGACCCAGTACTTC
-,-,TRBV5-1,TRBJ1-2,CASSLGDGGYGYTF,TGCGCCAGCAGCTTGGGGGACGGAGGGTATGGCTACACCTTC
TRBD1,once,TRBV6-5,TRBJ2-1,CASSFRTGFNEQFF,TGTGCCAGCAGTTTTCGGACAGGGTTCAATGAGCAGTTCTTC
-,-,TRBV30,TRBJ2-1,CAWIEAGAEQFF,TGTGCCTGGATCGAGGCGGGGGCTGAGCAGTTCTTC
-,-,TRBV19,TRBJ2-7,CASSTRAASYEQYF,TGTGCCAGTAGTACGCGGGCCGCCTCCTACGAGCAGTACTTC
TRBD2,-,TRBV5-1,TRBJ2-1,CASSWTGGVLAYNEQFF,TGCGCCAGCAGCTGGACCGGGGGGGTACTAGCCTACAATGAGCAGTTCTTC
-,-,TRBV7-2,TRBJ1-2,CASSQAQWGGANYGYTF,TGTGCCAGCAGCCAAGCCCAATGGGGGGGGGCTAACTATGGCTACACCTTC
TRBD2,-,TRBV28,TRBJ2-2,CASSASGGRTGELFF,TGTGCCAGCAGTGCGAGCGGGGGGAGGACCGGGGAGCTGTTTTTT
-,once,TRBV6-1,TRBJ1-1,CASSEGPGLGSTEAFF,TGTGCCAGCAGTGAAGGTCCTGGCTTAGGGAGCACTGAAGCTTTCTTT
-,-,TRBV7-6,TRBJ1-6,CASSPGQSNNSPLHF,TGTGCCAGCAGCCCCGGACAGTCCAATAATTCACCCCTCCACTTT
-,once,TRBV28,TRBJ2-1,CASSLVGGGNEQFF,TGTGCCAGCAGTTTAGTGGGAGGGGGCAATGAGCAGTTCTTC
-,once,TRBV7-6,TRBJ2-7,CASSLEVGATYEQYF,TGTGCCAGCAGCTTAGAGGTGGGGGCGACCTACGAGCAGTACTTC
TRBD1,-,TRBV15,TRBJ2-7,CATAPGQSTRRQYF,TGTGCCACCGCTCCGGGACAGAGTACGAGACGGCAGTACTTC
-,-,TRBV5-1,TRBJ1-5,CARSREGDQPQHF,TGCGCCCGCAGCCGGGAGGGCGATCAGCCCCAGCATTTT
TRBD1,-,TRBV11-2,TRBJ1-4,CASSLFGQVYEKLFF,TGTGCCAGCAGCTTGTTTGGACAGGTTTATGAAAAACTGTTTTTT
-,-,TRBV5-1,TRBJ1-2,CASSSFDRYGYTF,TGCGCCAGCAGCTCCTTCGACAGATACGGCTACACCTTC
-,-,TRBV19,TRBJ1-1,CASSILGVSNTEAFF,TGTGCCAGTAGTATTTTAGGGGTTTCGAACACTGAAGCTTTCTTT
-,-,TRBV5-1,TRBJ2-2,CASSLEIRGTGELFF,TGCGCCAGCAGCTTGGAAATAAGGGGGACCGGGGAGCTGTTTTTT
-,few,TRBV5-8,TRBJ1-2,CASRPDSHGYTF,TGTGCCAGCAGACCGGACAGCCATGGCTACACCTTC
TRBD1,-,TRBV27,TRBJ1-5,CASSLVGGPSQPQHF,TGTGCCAGCAGTTTAGTAGGGGGCCCTTCCCAGCCCCAGCATTTT
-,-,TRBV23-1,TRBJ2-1,CASSPRGRFHNEQFF,TGCGCCAGCAGCCCCAGAGGGAGGTTCCACAATGAGCAGTTCTTC
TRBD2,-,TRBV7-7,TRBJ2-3,CASSPGLASTDTQYF,TGTGCCAGCAGCCCGGGACTAGCTAGCACAGATACGCAGTATTTT
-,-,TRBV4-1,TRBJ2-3,CASSLLSGVGDTQYF,TGCGCCAGCAGCCTTCTAAGCGGAGTTGGCGATACGCAGTATTTT
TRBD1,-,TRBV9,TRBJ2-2,CASSAGQGANTGELFF,TGTGCCAGCAGCGCGGGACAGGGGGCGAACACCGGGGAGCTGTTTTTT
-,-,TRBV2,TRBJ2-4,CASSFSAKNIQYF,TGTGCCAGCAGTTTCTCGGCCAAAAACATTCAGTACTTC
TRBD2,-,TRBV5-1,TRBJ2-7,CASSLGGLAGVDEQYF,TGCGCCAGCAGCTTGGGGGGACTAGCGGGAGTAGACGAGCAGTACTTC
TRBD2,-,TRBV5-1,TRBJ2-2,CASSLAVSGGNTGELFF,TGCGCCAGCAGCTTGGCCGTCAGCGGGGGGAACACCGGGGAGCTGTTTTTT
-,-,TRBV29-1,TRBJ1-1,CSAGTFDTEAFF,TGCAGCGCAGGGACATTTGACACTGAAGCTTTCTTT
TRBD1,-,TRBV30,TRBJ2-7,CAWSVSNRGYEQYF,TGTGCCTGGAGTGTAAGTAACAGGGGCTACGAGCAGTACTTC
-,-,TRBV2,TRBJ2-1,CASIGDNEQFF,TGTGCCAGCATCGGGGACAATGAGCAGTTCTTC
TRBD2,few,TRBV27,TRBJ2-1,CASSLAGGPHNEQFF,TGTGCCAGCAGTTTAGCGGGAGGGCCTCACAATGAGCAGTTCTTC
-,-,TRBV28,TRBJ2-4,CASSLGGAGDKNIQYF,TGTGCCAGCAGTCTAGGCGGGGCAGGAGACAAAAACATTCAGTACTTC
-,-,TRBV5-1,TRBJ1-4,CASSLVSVNEKLFF,TGCGCCAGCAGCTTGGTGTCAGTTAATGAAAAACTGTTTTTT
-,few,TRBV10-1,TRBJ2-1,CASSEALHEQFF,TGCGCCAGCAGTGAGGCACTTCATGAGCAGTTCTTC
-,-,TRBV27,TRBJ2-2,CASSWGESGELFF,TGTGCCAGCAGTTGGGGGGAAAGCGGGGAGCTGTTTTTT
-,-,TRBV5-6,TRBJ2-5,CASSFWVGKETQYF,TGTGCCAGCAGCTTCTGGGTCGGGAAAGAGACCCAGTACTTC
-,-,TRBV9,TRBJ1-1,CASSATGAHTEAFF,TGTGCCAGCAGCGCAACAGGAGCCCACACTGAAGCTTTCTTT
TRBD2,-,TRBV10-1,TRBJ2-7,CASSDGGASGTYEQYF,TGCGCCAGCAGTGACGGTGGAGCTAGCGGGACCTACGAGCAGTACTTC
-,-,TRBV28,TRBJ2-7,CASSYLFGSGSSYEQYF,TGTGCCAGCAGTTACCTCTTCGGTAGCGGAAGCTCCTACGAGCAGTACTTC
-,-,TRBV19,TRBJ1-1,CASSYTLNTEAFF,TGTGCCAGTAGTTACACCTTGAACACTGAAGCTTTCTTT